This TCR beta chain was identified during a study of blood T cell repertoires in COVID-19 (dated by TCRdb to 2019 to 2021). A note on the overall study: Samples covering the acute and convalescent phases of COVID-19 were provided by collaborators in the United States, Italy and Spain. The prospective study material was composed of cDNA or gDNA derived from T cells, B-cell-depleted T cells, or PBMCs. The repertoires were made available in a free public database intended to serve as a resource for research on the immune response to SARS-CoV-2. HLA class I and class II types, where available, came from metadata supplied by the sample provider rather than from assay-based typing. The samples were drawn from the first 160 participants of the ongoing ImmuneRACE study and from 1,254 subjects provided by 6 global collaborators. The dataset comprised deeply sampled blood TCRbeta repertoires from subjects exposed to, actively infected with, or recovered from COVID-19. Sample metadata almost always included a de-identified subject ID, COVID-19 status, age in years and sex. Study-level results and caveats: Clinical and demographic metadata were provided uncurated, with the amount varying by source and participant.

TCRbeta CDR3 regions were amplified from genomic DNA by means of the immunoSEQ Assay, a bias-controlled multiplex PCR. Turning to the authors' computational methods: The number of nucleated cells in each sample was estimated from the amplification of reference gene primers within the assay. To quantify the absolute abundance of each unique TCRbeta CDR3 rearrangement, sequence reads were collapsed and filtered. For each sample, productive Simpson clonality was calculated as the square root of Simpson's diversity index over productive rearrangements. The source is immuneACCESS, and TCRdb retained only in-frame sequences with V and J called. Part of the clones is not carried over; for the studies checked, unresolved V genes explain less than half of this, and the remainder is unexplained. The D gene and trimming were derived from the DNA, and the V and J assignments and clone size from that table. In this sample the table shows 150,000 to 200,000 clones, about 81% of which occur a single time. Around 9.9% of the sample rests with the top ten.

A note on this clone: The clone's antigen remains unknown. The record has no base qualities; no much larger clone is one base away.

Whole blood was collected in K2EDTA tubes by collaborating institutions according to the institutions' own protocols. Collaborator samples were shipped for TCRbeta analysis as frozen whole blood, isolated PBMCs, or DNA extracted from either sample type. Sequenced material: peripheral blood. The sequence was obtained from a human donor in a cohort sampled during active COVID-19.

The DNA sequence is as follows: TGTGCCAGCAGTTTATTGGCCGAAACACCGGGGGAGCAGTACTTC. Its amino acids are CASSLLAETPGEQYF. The V and J segments used are TRBV28 and TRBJ2-7; perhaps TRBD2 is the D gene, with 5 bases matching. Trimming removed 1 base from V and 7 bases from J, leaving 17 bases between the germline ends. Based on the germline V gene, the CDR1 and CDR2 sequences are MDHEN and SYDVKM. From the cysteine up to the phenylalanine, the CDR3 has a length of 15 residues. Only CDR3 DNA is held: 45 bases, read in frame from base 1.